Each of the 13 T cell receptor beta chains below was sequenced from the same sample in a study of shared clonotypes between healthy human individuals (dated by TCRdb to the early 2020s). The library was prepared using the immunoSEQ multiplex PCR assay. TCRdb provides this immuneACCESS table in a form limited to in-frame rearrangements. Some clones are lacking; in checked studies, under half of them reflect an unresolved V gene, and why the rest are absent is not known. Within this sample are just over 2,000,000 clones, with roughly 94% of them counted one time only. The ten most abundant clones make up roughly 0.13% of the sample. Sequenced material: naive CD4+ T cells sorted from blood. The cell subset or site label, as the study defines it: CD45RA+ positively selected. These receptors were collected from a man aged 18 to 30 in good health.

This clone was recorded once. This chain uses TRBV4-3 with TRBJ2-5, with TRBD2 matching 11 bases. V lost 0 bases and J lost 6; bases outside the gene matches: 3. The CDR3 contains 15 residues. The germline V gene has CDR1 LGHNA and CDR2 YSLEER. The DNA for the CDR3 is TGCGCCAGCAGCCAAGAGGGACTAGCGGAACAGACCCAGTACTTC. This codes for CASSQEGLAEQTQYF.

J is TRBJ1-1 and V is TRBV18, with TRBD1 matching 8 bases. This CDR3 region has 18 residues. V lost 2 bases, J lost 4 bases, and 15 bases stayed unmatched. CDR1 and CDR2 from the germline V gene are KGHSH and LQKENI. DNA for the CDR3: TGTGCCAGCTCACCAGCCTTATTACGGACAGGGATGGGCACTGAAGCTTTCTTT. Its translation is CASSPALLRTGMGTEAFF. The complete variable domain, with remaining parts taken from reference TRBV18 and TRBJ1-1, reads NAGVMQNPRHLVRRRGQEARLRCSPMKGHSHVYWYRQLPEEGLKFMVYLQKENIIDESGMPKERFSAEFPKEGPSILRIQQVVRGDSAAYFCASSPALLRTGMGTEAFFGQGTRLTVV.

The chain uses TRBV29-1 and TRBJ2-2; D remains ambiguous. Deletions cut 7 bases from V and 1 base from J, with 4 bases between. The germline gives CDR1 SQVTM, CDR2 ANQGSEA. This CDR3 is 11 amino acids long. The CDR3 is CSGQNTGELFF. For the CDR3, the DNA is TGCAGCGGACAGAACACCGGGGAGCTGTTTTTT.

This clone occurred once. This chain joins TRBV5-1 and TRBJ2-7, with 9 bases fitting TRBD1. This CDR3 has 17 amino acids. Trimming removed 1 base from V and 6 bases from J; junction bases left unmatched: 14. Looked up from germline, CDR1 is SGHRS and CDR2 is YFSETQ. The CDR3 DNA follows: TGCGCCAGCAGCTTGAGACCACTACCGGGACAGGGTCTCGAGCAGTACTTC. Translated: CASSLRPLPGQGLEQYF.

This sequence joins TRBV20-1 and TRBJ2-1, with TRBD2 as a possible D gene (5 bases). This CDR3 spans 11 amino acids. Germline V lookup: CDR1 DFQATT, CDR2 SNEGSKA (reference sequence). Deletions cut 5 bases from V and 10 bases from J, with 12 bases between. CDR3 loop: CSAGLYPEQFF. In DNA form, the CDR3 reads TGCAGTGCTGGACTGTACCCCGAGCAGTTCTTC.

The chain combines TRBV27 with TRBJ1-1; D not certain. Germline CDR1 reads MNHEY; CDR2 reads SMNVEV (reference sequence). Trimming removed 1 base from V and 0 bases from J, with 9 bases in between. The CDR3 is 15 amino acids. The CDR3 sequence is CASSLYGDMNTEAFF. In DNA form, the CDR3 reads TGTGCCAGCAGTTTATATGGAGATATGAACACTGAAGCTTTCTTT.

Worth noting for this clone: The sample contains more than one DNA sequence encoding this CDR3. This chain uses TRBV5-1 with TRBJ2-2; D gene ambiguous. CDR3 length: 13 amino acids. Germline CDR1 is SGHRS and CDR2 is YFSETQ. V was shortened by 5 bases and J by 0 bases, with 5 bases between the two germline ends. The CDR3 DNA reads TGCGCCAGCAGTGAACCGAACACCGGGGAGCTGTTTTTT. Its protein product is CASSEPNTGELFF.

The chain couples TRBV25-1 to TRBJ1-1; D gene uncertain. Trimming took off 8 bases at V and 2 bases at J, with 9 bases between the two ends. CDR1 is MGHDK, CDR2 SYGVNS, per germline. The CDR3 sequence is 12 residues long. The CDR3 region has the DNA TGTGCCAGCGGCGGACTTAACACTGAAGCTTTCTTT. It is translated as CASGGLNTEAFF.

This chain links TRBV11-2 with TRBJ1-5; 8 bases are a match to TRBD1. This CDR3 has 13 amino acids. CDR1 and CDR2 from the germline V gene are SGHAT and FQNNGV. After removal of 6 bases from V and 6 bases from J, the junction contained 4 bases not matched to a gene. CDR3 region: CASSTTGGQPQHF. CDR3 DNA: TGTGCCAGCAGTACAACAGGGGGTCAGCCCCAGCATTTT.

The chain employs TRBV19 and TRBJ2-7; 11 nucleotides match TRBD2. Germline lookup yields CDR1 LNHDA and CDR2 SQIVND (reference sequence). The CDR3 covers 18 residues. V was pared by 3 bases and J by 0 bases, with 10 bases of the junction left unmatched. In DNA, the CDR3 is TGTGCCAGTAGTATGAGCCCCGGACTAGCGGGTTCCTCCTACGAGCAGTACTTC. Translation: CASSMSPGLAGSSYEQYF.

The chain has TRBV5-1 and TRBJ2-7, with TRBD2 identical over 8 bases. The germline gives CDR1 SGHRS, CDR2 YFSETQ. Trimming removed 3 bases from V and 0 bases from J; junction bases left unmatched: 8. The CDR3 contains 16 residues. CDR3 loop: CASSSSLAGSSYEQYF. The CDR3 DNA is TGCGCCAGCAGCTCATCATTAGCGGGGAGCTCCTACGAGCAGTACTTC.

CDR3 loop: CASSIGAGGYYGYTF. As DNA, the CDR3 is TGTGCCAGTAGTATAGGAGCAGGGGGCTACTATGGCTACACCTTC. The V call is TRBV19, the J call TRBJ1-2; TRBD1 agrees at 8 bases. Losses at the gene ends were 1 base for V and 3 bases for J; bases not matched to a gene: 4. Germline V gene data show CDR1 as LNHDA and CDR2 as SQIVND (reference sequence). The CDR3 extends over 15 amino acids.

This chain joins TRBV7-2 and TRBJ2-7; TRBD2 matches 8 bases. The V segment lost 7 bases and the J segment 3 bases; nucleotides outside the gene matches: 5. This CDR3 has 13 amino acids. The germline V gene has CDR1 SGHTA and CDR2 FQGNSA. CDR3 loop: CASTGGTSYEQYF. In DNA, the CDR3 is TGTGCCAGCACTGGAGGGACTAGCTACGAGCAGTACTTC.